Listed below are T cell receptor beta chains from one sample, sequenced in a study of T cell repertoires in cytomegalovirus infection. TCRdb re-called the reads through MiXCR, storing one row per CDR3 protein. Among some 920,000 distinct CDR3 sequences listed, less than 35% were seen once. The antigens of these receptors remain unknown. The material sequenced was cultured CD8+ T cells from PBMCs, taken from culture after CMV antigen stimulation. These receptors were taken from a human donor in good health (CMV status not recorded). Some clones in this sample may be carry-over from other donors' samples. The CDR3 runs from the conserved cysteine through the conserved F or W. D genes are given only for firm matches. Some rows have no size entry. The others give once, few or many, or a class for an expanded clone.

CDR3 protein: CASRTGANGYTF
CDR3 DNA: TGTGCCTCAAGGACAGGGGCGAATGGCTACACCTTC
J gene: TRBJ1-2
clone size: many
D gene: TRBD1
V gene: TRBV10-3

CDR3 protein: CAIGPTTGANTGELFF
CDR3 DNA: TGTGCCATCGGACCCACGACAGGGGCCAACACCGGGGAGCTGTTTTTT
J gene: TRBJ2-2
clone size: NA
D gene: TRBD1
V gene: TRBV10-3

CDR3 protein: CASSSGKTSTDTQYF
CDR3 DNA: TGTGCCAGCAGTTCCGGCAAGACTAGTACAGATACGCAGTATTTT
J gene: TRBJ2-3
clone size: NA
D gene: NA
V gene: TRBV6-6

CDR3 protein: CSARDWTGGLMNTEAFF
CDR3 DNA: TGCAGTGCTAGAGATTGGACAGGGGGATTGATGAACACTGAAGCTTTCTTT
J gene: TRBJ1-1
clone size: few
D gene: TRBD1
V gene: TRBV20-1

CDR3 protein: CASSLADRVFVDEQFF
CDR3 DNA: TGTGCCAGCAGCTTAGCGGACAGGGTGTTTGTAGATGAGCAGTTCTTC
J gene: TRBJ2-1
clone size: NA
D gene: TRBD1
V gene: TRBV7-9

CDR3 protein: CASLGGANYGYTF
CDR3 DNA: TGTGCCAGCTTGGGGGGAGCTAACTATGGCTACACCTTC
J gene: TRBJ1-2
clone size: few
D gene: NA
V gene: TRBV2

CDR3 protein: CASSSSPNTEAFF
CDR3 DNA: TGTGCCAGCAGTTCCTCACCGAACACTGAAGCTTTCTTT
J gene: TRBJ1-1
clone size: NA
D gene: NA
V gene: TRBV28

CDR3 protein: CASSQDRASGTYEQYF
CDR3 DNA: TGTGCCAGCAGCCAAGATAGGGCTAGCGGCACCTACGAGCAGTACTTC
J gene: TRBJ2-7
clone size: NA
D gene: TRBD2
V gene: TRBV14

CDR3 protein: CASSDGTGATDTQYF
CDR3 DNA: TGTGCCAGCAGTGACGGGACGGGCGCCACAGATACGCAGTATTTT
J gene: TRBJ2-3
clone size: NA
D gene: NA
V gene: TRBV6-1

CDR3 protein: CASTDRQEANEQFF
CDR3 DNA: TGTGCCAGTACCGACAGACAAGAGGCCAATGAGCAGTTCTTC
J gene: TRBJ2-1
clone size: few
D gene: NA
V gene: TRBV19

CDR3 protein: CASRDRYNEQFF
CDR3 DNA: TGTGCCAGCCGGGACAGATACAATGAGCAGTTCTTC
J gene: TRBJ2-1
clone size: many
D gene: TRBD1
V gene: TRBV6-1

CDR3 protein: CASSSRGTPTVETQYF
CDR3 DNA: TGTGCCAGCAGCTCCCGAGGGACTCCTACCGTGGAGACCCAGTACTTC
J gene: TRBJ2-5
clone size: few
D gene: NA
V gene: TRBV7-6

CDR3 protein: CAISESDRVWTEAFF
CDR3 DNA: TGTGCCATCAGTGAGTCGGACAGGGTTTGGACTGAAGCTTTCTTT
J gene: TRBJ1-1
clone size: few
D gene: TRBD1
V gene: TRBV10-3

CDR3 protein: CASSVGRQSGNTIYF
CDR3 DNA: TGTGCCAGCAGCGTCGGTCGACAGTCCGGAAACACCATATATTTT
J gene: TRBJ1-3
clone size: NA
D gene: NA
V gene: TRBV5-4

CDR3 protein: CASSFGQGEKLFF
CDR3 DNA: TGTGCCAGCAGTTTCGGACAGGGGGAAAAACTGTTTTTT
J gene: TRBJ1-4
clone size: few
D gene: TRBD1
V gene: TRBV27

CDR3 protein: CANSLANVLTF
CDR3 DNA: TGTGCCAACAGTCTAGCCAACGTCCTGACTTTC
J gene: TRBJ2-6
clone size: NA
D gene: NA
V gene: TRBV12-3/TRBV12-4

CDR3 protein: CASSQGLGYTEAFF
CDR3 DNA: TGTGCCAGCAGCCAGGGTCTCGGGTACACTGAAGCTTTCTTT
J gene: TRBJ1-1
clone size: NA
D gene: NA
V gene: TRBV7-9

CDR3 protein: CASSRTGRQYF
CDR3 DNA: TGTGCCAGCAGCCGGACGGGACGTCAGTACTTC
J gene: TRBJ2-4
clone size: many
D gene: NA
V gene: TRBV11-1

CDR3 protein: CASSLGTDTIYF
CDR3 DNA: TGTGCCAGCAGCTTAGGAACTGACACCATATATTTT
J gene: TRBJ1-3
clone size: NA
D gene: NA
V gene: TRBV7-9

CDR3 protein: CASSLLKGGSSTDTQYF
CDR3 DNA: TGTGCCAGCAGCTTACTTAAGGGGGGCTCCAGCACAGATACGCAGTATTTT
J gene: TRBJ2-3
clone size: few
D gene: NA
V gene: TRBV11-2

CDR3 protein: CASSVDRVTGNTEAFF
CDR3 DNA: TGTGCCAGCAGTGTGGACAGGGTGACGGGGAACACTGAAGCTTTCTTT
J gene: TRBJ1-1
clone size: many
D gene: TRBD1
V gene: TRBV12-3/TRBV12-4

CDR3 protein: CASSIDLYRNNQPQHF
CDR3 DNA: TGTGCCAGTAGTATAGATCTATACAGAAACAATCAGCCCCAGCATTTT
J gene: TRBJ1-5
clone size: few
D gene: NA
V gene: TRBV19

CDR3 protein: CASSIGDYIQNTEAFF
CDR3 DNA: TGTGCCAGTAGTATCGGTGATTACATCCAGAACACTGAAGCTTTCTTT
J gene: TRBJ1-1
clone size: few
D gene: NA
V gene: TRBV19

CDR3 protein: CASSETGTGTTEAFF
CDR3 DNA: TGTGCCAGCAGTGAAACCGGGACAGGGACCACTGAAGCTTTCTTT
J gene: TRBJ1-1
clone size: NA
D gene: TRBD1
V gene: TRBV6-2/TRBV6-3

CDR3 protein: CSATSDPWLEQFF
CDR3 DNA: TGCAGTGCTACCAGCGACCCCTGGCTTGAGCAGTTCTTC
J gene: TRBJ2-1
clone size: NA
D gene: NA
V gene: TRBV20-1

CDR3 protein: CASSPLEGGNTEAFF
CDR3 DNA: TGTGCCAGCAGTCCCCTCGAAGGTGGAAACACTGAAGCTTTCTTT
J gene: TRBJ1-1
clone size: few
D gene: NA
V gene: TRBV27

CDR3 protein: CASSLGRGGLYQETQYF
CDR3 DNA: TGTGCCAGCAGCTTAGGGCGGGGGGGTTTGTACCAAGAGACCCAGTACTTC
J gene: TRBJ2-5
clone size: many
D gene: TRBD2
V gene: TRBV7-2

CDR3 protein: CASSIVDSNQPQHF
CDR3 DNA: TGTGCCAGTAGTATAGTAGACAGCAATCAGCCCCAGCATTTT
J gene: TRBJ1-5
clone size: few
D gene: NA
V gene: TRBV19

CDR3 protein: CASSLRVGRGRWTEAFF
CDR3 DNA: TGTGCCAGCAGCTTAAGGGTAGGGAGGGGGCGGTGGACTGAAGCTTTCTTT
J gene: TRBJ1-1
clone size: once
D gene: TRBD1
V gene: TRBV7-3

CDR3 protein: CASSSIGNTIYF
CDR3 DNA: TGTGCCAGCAGCTCGATAGGAAACACCATATATTTT
J gene: TRBJ1-3
clone size: NA
D gene: NA
V gene: TRBV7-2

CDR3 protein: CATSDRHYTDTQYF
CDR3 DNA: TGTGCCACCAGTGACCGCCACTACACAGATACGCAGTATTTT
J gene: TRBJ2-3
clone size: NA
D gene: NA
V gene: TRBV24-1

CDR3 protein: CASSLPLGQFTEAFF
CDR3 DNA: TGTGCCAGCAGCCTCCCTCTGGGACAGTTCACTGAAGCTTTCTTT
J gene: TRBJ1-1
clone size: few
D gene: TRBD1
V gene: TRBV7-9

CDR3 protein: CASRKSVRDSYNEQFF
CDR3 DNA: TGTGCCAGCAGGAAGTCCGTACGGGACTCCTACAATGAGCAGTTCTTC
J gene: TRBJ2-1
clone size: NA
D gene: NA
V gene: TRBV2

CDR3 protein: CASSPHGQGRTYEQYF
CDR3 DNA: TGTGCCAGCTCGCCCCATGGACAGGGGAGGACCTACGAGCAGTACTTC
J gene: TRBJ2-7
clone size: NA
D gene: TRBD1
V gene: TRBV6-1

CDR3 protein: CASSLGYPDYGYTF
CDR3 DNA: TGTGCCAGCAGCCTCGGCTATCCGGACTATGGCTACACCTTC
J gene: TRBJ1-2
clone size: NA
D gene: NA
V gene: TRBV12-3/TRBV12-4

CDR3 protein: CASGFSGGAPLDNEQFF
CDR3 DNA: TGTGCTAGTGGTTTTAGCGGGGGGGCTCCGCTTGACAATGAGCAGTTCTTC
J gene: TRBJ2-1
clone size: NA
D gene: TRBD2
V gene: TRBV12-5

CDR3 protein: CASSSRQVRGTVTQYF
CDR3 DNA: TGTGCCAGCAGCTCTCGACAGGTTAGGGGCACAGTTACGCAGTATTTT
J gene: TRBJ2-3
clone size: NA
D gene: NA
V gene: TRBV7-9

CDR3 protein: CSAKGLSIEQYF
CDR3 DNA: TGCAGTGCTAAGGGACTAAGCATCGAGCAGTACTTC
J gene: TRBJ2-7
clone size: NA
D gene: TRBD2
V gene: TRBV20-1

CDR3 protein: CASKASFSTEAFF
CDR3 DNA: TGTGCCAGTAAAGCGTCTTTTTCGACTGAAGCTTTCTTT
J gene: TRBJ1-1
clone size: NA
D gene: NA
V gene: TRBV19

CDR3 protein: CASSPGGFSNQPQHF
CDR3 DNA: TGTGCCAGCAGCCCAGGGGGTTTTAGTAATCAGCCCCAGCATTTT
J gene: TRBJ1-5
clone size: few
D gene: TRBD1
V gene: TRBV3-1

CDR3 protein: CASSYSLGGSGNTIYF
CDR3 DNA: TGTGCCAGCAGTTACTCTCTGGGGGGCTCTGGAAACACCATATATTTT
J gene: TRBJ1-3
clone size: few
D gene: NA
V gene: TRBV6-5

CDR3 protein: CASSHRELGIHYNEQFF
CDR3 DNA: TGTGCCAGCAGCCACCGAGAACTAGGCATACACTACAATGAGCAGTTCTTC
J gene: TRBJ2-1
clone size: NA
D gene: NA
V gene: TRBV7-9

CDR3 protein: CASSLEGDHEQFF
CDR3 DNA: TGTGCCAGCAGCTTGGAAGGGGACCATGAGCAGTTCTTC
J gene: TRBJ2-1
clone size: NA
D gene: NA
V gene: TRBV5-4

CDR3 protein: CSARVSARTDTQYF
CDR3 DNA: TGCAGTGCTAGAGTATCCGCCCGCACAGATACGCAGTATTTT
J gene: TRBJ2-3
clone size: NA
D gene: NA
V gene: TRBV20-1

CDR3 protein: CASSRTGGPTDTQYF
CDR3 DNA: TGTGCCAGCAGCCGGACGGGGGGGCCGACAGATACGCAGTATTTT
J gene: TRBJ2-3
clone size: many
D gene: TRBD2
V gene: TRBV7-6

CDR3 protein: CASSQSTGLNTEAFF
CDR3 DNA: TGCGCCAGCAGCCAGTCGACAGGGTTGAACACTGAAGCTTTCTTT
J gene: TRBJ1-1
clone size: NA
D gene: TRBD1
V gene: TRBV4-1

CDR3 protein: CASRYSQHPSSGNTIYF
CDR3 DNA: TGTGCCAGCAGATACTCCCAACATCCCAGCTCTGGAAACACCATATATTTT
J gene: TRBJ1-3
clone size: NA
D gene: NA
V gene: TRBV6-6

CDR3 protein: CASAWGFTEAFF
CDR3 DNA: TGTGCCAGCGCATGGGGTTTTACTGAAGCTTTCTTT
J gene: TRBJ1-1
clone size: many
D gene: NA
V gene: TRBV7-2

CDR3 protein: CASSIIVNSPQHF
CDR3 DNA: TGTGCCAGTAGTATAATAGTTAACAGTCCCCAGCATTTT
J gene: TRBJ1-5
clone size: NA
D gene: NA
V gene: TRBV19

CDR3 protein: CASSYAGAAGELFF
CDR3 DNA: TGTGCCAGCAGTTACGCAGGGGCGGCCGGGGAGCTGTTTTTT
J gene: TRBJ2-2
clone size: many
D gene: NA
V gene: TRBV6-2/TRBV6-3

CDR3 protein: CASSLGRASGNTIYF
CDR3 DNA: TGTGCCAGCAGCTTAGGAAGGGCTTCTGGAAACACCATATATTTT
J gene: TRBJ1-3
clone size: many
D gene: NA
V gene: TRBV7-8

CDR3 protein: CASSWGLSTGELFF
CDR3 DNA: TGTGCCAGCAGCTGGGGACTTTCCACCGGGGAGCTGTTTTTT
J gene: TRBJ2-2
clone size: few
D gene: NA
V gene: TRBV27

CDR3 protein: CASKYTDRGETGANTGELFF
CDR3 DNA: TGTGCCAGCAAATACACGGATAGGGGTGAGACAGGGGCGAACACCGGGGAGCTGTTTTTT
J gene: TRBJ2-2
clone size: NA
D gene: TRBD1
V gene: TRBV7-8

CDR3 protein: CSVVSPTRVYGYTF
CDR3 DNA: TGCAGCGTTGTTTCTCCGACGCGGGTATATGGCTACACCTTC
J gene: TRBJ1-2
clone size: few
D gene: NA
V gene: TRBV29-1

CDR3 protein: CASSQSYRSSYNEQFF
CDR3 DNA: TGCGCCAGCAGCCAATCTTACAGAAGCTCCTACAATGAGCAGTTCTTC
J gene: TRBJ2-1
clone size: few
D gene: NA
V gene: TRBV4-1

CDR3 protein: CASSDPTGGEETQYF
CDR3 DNA: TGTGCCAGCAGCGACCCGACAGGGGGCGAAGAGACCCAGTACTTC
J gene: TRBJ2-5
clone size: few
D gene: TRBD1
V gene: TRBV5-6